Each of the 13 T cell receptor beta chains below was sequenced from the same sample in a study of blood T cell repertoires in COVID-19. Libraries were prepared by immunoSEQ multiplex PCR; TCRdb keeps only in-frame clonotypes and omits some of them. The data show 70,000 to 90,000 clones, with approximately 85% seen just once and roughly 9.6% held by the top ten. Sequenced material: peripheral blood. These TCRs come from a man aged 50 to 60 with COVID-19, enrolled during active disease.

CDR3 coding DNA: TGTGCCAGTACTCGACTAGCGGGAGAGGTAGATACGCAGTATTTT. Translation gives CASTRLAGEVDTQYF. The chain links TRBV3-1 (or the pseudogene TRBV3-2) to TRBJ2-3; 12 positions match TRBD2. This CDR3 comprises 15 residues. The ends lost 9 bases at V and 5 bases at J; junction bases unmatched: 9. CDR1 and CDR2 from the germline V gene are LGHDT and YNNKEL (reference sequence).

The chain links TRBV7-9 to TRBJ1-2; 7 bases agree with TRBD1. V trimming: 5 bases; J trimming: 6 bases; junction bases outside the gene matches: 9. There are 14 residues in the CDR3. Germline V gives CDR1 SEHNR, CDR2 FQNEAQ (reference sequence). The CDR3 sequence: CASSQTGLMDGYTF. The CDR3, as DNA: TGTGCCAGCAGCCAGACAGGGTTGATGGATGGCTACACCTTC. Full variable domain (outside the CDR3, taken from reference TRBV7-9 and TRBJ1-2): DTGVSQNPRHKITKRGQNVTFRCDPISEHNRLYWYRQTLGQGPEFLTYFQNEAQLEKSRLLSDRFSAERPKGSFSTLEIQRTEQGDSAMYLCASSQTGLMDGYTFGSGTRLTVV.

V is TRBV6-5 and J is TRBJ2-7; D possibly corresponds to TRBD2 (5 bases). Trimming cost V 0 bases and J 0 bases, with 9 bases left between them. Germline lookup yields CDR1 MNHEY and CDR2 SVGAGI. This CDR3 is 15 amino acids long. For the CDR3, the DNA is TGTGCCAGCAGTTACTCGGCAGGAGGCTCCTACGAGCAGTACTTC. Protein: CASSYSAGGSYEQYF.

V and J are TRBV7-9 and TRBJ1-3, with 7 nucleotides matching TRBD1. V lost 5 bases to trimming and J lost 1 base; unmatched junction nucleotides: 5. CDR1 SEHNR and CDR2 FQNEAQ come from the germline V gene (reference sequence). The CDR3 runs to 15 residues. The CDR3 bases are TGTGCCAGCAGCATGACAGGGAGTTCTGGAAACACCATATATTTT. It codes for CASSMTGSSGNTIYF.

The rearrangement links TRBV7-2 to TRBJ2-7; the D gene is possibly TRBD1 (5 bases). V was pared by 2 bases and J by 7 bases, with 18 bases between. CDR3 size: 15 residues. Germline CDR1 is SGHTA and CDR2 is FQGNSA. The CDR3 is CASSLFGRGRVEQYF. As DNA, the CDR3 is TGTGCCAGCAGCTTATTTGGTAGGGGCAGGGTTGAGCAGTACTTC.

The chain has TRBV28 and TRBJ2-7, with D possibly matching TRBD1 (6 bases). In germline, CDR1 is MDHEN, CDR2 SYDVKM. V lost 7 bases, J lost 0 bases, and 10 bases lay in between. The CDR3 is 13 residues long. In nucleotides, the CDR3 is TGTGCCAGCACGACAGGAACCTCCTACGAGCAGTACTTC. This gives the protein CASTTGTSYEQYF. The whole variable domain, filled in from reference TRBV28 and TRBJ2-7, reads DVKVTQSSRYLVKRTGEKVFLECVQDMDHENMFWYRQDPGLGLRLIYFSYDVKMKEKGDIPEGYSVSREKKERFSLILESASTNQTSMYLCASTTGTSYEQYFGPGTRLTVT.

V is TRBV7-3 and J is TRBJ2-3, with D unresolved. This CDR3 spans 14 amino acids. The germline V and J ends were trimmed by 3 bases and 1 base, with 8 bases remaining between them. Per germline, CDR1 SGHTA and CDR2 FQGTGA. CDR3 coding DNA: TGTGCCAGCAGCTTTAGCTCACGCACAGATACGCAGTATTTT. It translates to CASSFSSRTDTQYF.

The V call is TRBV6-5, the J call TRBJ2-1; D perhaps matches TRBD2 (6 bases). The CDR3 is made up of 13 amino acids. Germline CDR1 reads MNHEY; CDR2 reads SVGAGI. The V end was cut by 4 bases, the J end by 5 bases, with 9 bases between. CDR3 residues: CASSSGTHNEQFF. The CDR3 DNA reads as TGTGCCAGCAGTTCCGGGACTCACAATGAGCAGTTCTTC.

V usage is TRBV3-1 (or the pseudogene TRBV3-2) and J usage is TRBJ2-6; D is undetermined. V was cut by 1 base and J by 8 bases, with 15 bases left in between. The CDR3 has 16 amino acids. The V gene's germline CDR1 is LGHDT and CDR2 YNNKEL (reference sequence). CDR3 in amino acids: CASSQAGTAGSNVLTF. CDR3 nucleotide sequence: TGTGCCAGCAGCCAAGCTGGTACAGCTGGTTCCAACGTCCTGACTTTC.

The rearrangement joins TRBV10-3 to TRBJ1-6, with D perhaps TRBD1 (5 bases). Germline CDR1 is ENHRY and CDR2 is SYGVKD. V was trimmed by 7 bases and J by 8 bases, leaving 12 bases between them. The CDR3 runs to 13 residues. CDR3 protein: CAITGTADSPLHF. CDR3 in DNA: TGTGCCATCACCGGGACTGCCGATTCACCCCTCCACTTT.

The rearrangement joins TRBV4-3 to TRBJ2-7; tentatively, D is TRBD2 (6 bases). The V gene's germline CDR1 is LGHNA and CDR2 YSLEER. The CDR3 runs 16 residues. V lost 1 base, J lost 0 bases, and 13 bases lay in between. The DNA of the CDR3 is TGCGCCAGCAGCCAAGGTCATCGGGGGAGCTCCTACGAGCAGTACTTC. The encoded protein is CASSQGHRGSSYEQYF.

CDR3 DNA: TGTGCCAGCAGCTTTAATCTTGAGGTCTACGAGCAGTACTTC. The encoded protein is CASSFNLEVYEQYF. The chain has TRBV7-3 and TRBJ2-7; D not resolved. V dropped 3 bases and J dropped 3 bases, with 12 bases sitting between them. The CDR3 has 14 residues. Germline V gene lookup returns CDR1 SGHTA and CDR2 FQGTGA. Combining the CDR3 with reference TRBV7-3 and TRBJ2-7 gives the whole variable domain GAGVSQTPSNKVTEKGKYVELRCDPISGHTALYWYRQSLGQGPEFLIYFQGTGAADDSGLPNDRFFAVRPEGSVSTLKIQRTERGDSAVYLCASSFNLEVYEQYFGPGTRLTVT.

The gene calls are TRBV12-3 or TRBV12-4 and TRBJ1-4; D unresolved. This CDR3 has 13 amino acids. Trimming stripped 4 bases from V and 4 bases from J, with 7 bases between. DNA for the CDR3: TGTGCCAGCAGTTACAGAATTAATGAAAAACTGTTTTTT. It specifies CASSYRINEKLFF.